This T cell receptor beta chain was captured in a study of T cells in Graves' hyperthyroidism and ophthalmopathy. This clonotype was recorded many times. The antigen is undetermined. The germline gives CDR1 SEHNR, CDR2 FQNEAQ (reference sequence). This CDR3 spans 14 amino acids. Trimming removed 1 base from V and 8 bases from J, with 14 bases in between. Using RNA transcripts as the source, TCR beta CDR3 regions were amplified. First-round RT-PCR with HTBI primers amplified the TCR CDR3 region. TCRdb re-called the multiplex PCR reads with MiXCR, one entry per CDR3 protein. Of around 700,000 distinct CDR3 sequences in the sample, 35% were seen once. Patients counted as stable if ophthalmopathy did not develop within 18 months. Exclusion of a patient resulted from uncontrolled infection, other autoimmune disease, pregnancy or lactation. General observations from the study: Most thyroid-expanded clonotypes above 0.001 were also found in blood.

What was sequenced was blood. The chain employs TRBV7-9 and TRBJ1-2; the D gene is possibly TRBD1 (6 bases). This clonotype originated in a woman aged 40 to 49 with Graves' hyperthyroidism. This CDR3 reads CASSLEDRPMGYTF. The CDR3 region has the DNA TGTGCCAGCAGCTTAGAAGACAGGCCTATGGGCTACACCTTC.